A single sample is the source of the 7 T cell receptor beta chains below, sequenced in a study of T-cell memory formation after mild COVID-19. MiXCR was run by TCRdb on the 5' RACE reads, yielding one entry per CDR3 protein. The sample contains around 440,000 distinct CDR3 sequences, 18% of which appear only once. Sequenced material: PBMCs or a T cell subset sorted from them (not recorded which). These receptors were collected from an adult woman who had mild COVID-19 (a few samples of this study predate the infection). Cell type and time point are not known.

This clonotype was seen at least ten times. The chain recombines TRBV20-1 with TRBJ2-3; 10 positions agree with TRBD2. The germline gives CDR1 DFQATT, CDR2 SNEGSKA (reference sequence). Unmatched junction bases numbered 4, after V lost 2 bases and J lost 5 bases. This CDR3 has 14 amino acids. In nucleotides, the CDR3 is TGCAGTGCTAGAACTAGCGGGACCAGAGATACGCAGTATTTT. Amino acid sequence: CSARTSGTRDTQYF.

The gene calls are TRBV20-1 and TRBJ1-5, with D hard to call. Deletions cut 4 bases from V and 8 bases from J, with 12 bases between. In germline, CDR1 is DFQATT, CDR2 SNEGSKA (reference sequence). The CDR3 is 12 amino acids. The CDR3 here is CSANVGNEPQHF. The CDR3 nucleotides are TGCAGTGCTAACGTCGGGAATGAGCCCCAGCATTTT.

This clonotype was seen many times. The chain is built from TRBV5-1 and TRBJ2-3; maybe TRBD1 (6 bases). Germline CDR1 and CDR2: SGHRS and YFSETQ. V lost 0 bases and J 5 bases, leaving 13 bases between the germline ends. This CDR3 has 15 amino acids. Here the CDR3 reads CASSLDRVEVDTQYF. The CDR3 DNA is TGCGCCAGCAGCTTGGACAGGGTCGAGGTAGATACGCAGTATTTT.

Many counts were recorded for this clonotype. J is TRBJ2-5 and V is TRBV4-1; the D gene could be TRBD1 or TRBD2 (5 bases each). Germline CDR1 is MGHRA and CDR2 is YSYEKL. Trimming left V 4 bases short and J 3 bases short, with 15 bases between. There are 15 residues in the CDR3. The CDR3 loop is CASSLSLGTEETQYF. CDR3 DNA: TGCGCCAGCAGCCTCTCCCTCGGGACGGAAGAGACCCAGTACTTC.

The chain combines TRBV28 with TRBJ2-7; D is perhaps TRBD2 (5 bases). V was pared by 5 bases and J by 6 bases, with 17 bases between. The CDR3 totals 14 residues. The germline V gene encodes CDR1 MDHEN and CDR2 SYDVKM. The CDR3 DNA follows: TGTGCCAGCAGTCCAGACTACCAGTTTATCGAGCAGTACTTC. Protein: CASSPDYQFIEQYF.

This clonotype appeared once. V usage is TRBV5-1 and J usage is TRBJ1-1; tentatively, D is TRBD1 (6 bases). Germline assignment: CDR1 SGHRS and CDR2 YFSETQ. The CDR3 length is 17 residues. V was pared by 0 bases and J by 3 bases, with 18 bases between. CDR3 protein: CASSLEVLVGGDTEAFF. DNA of the CDR3: TGCGCCAGCAGCTTGGAGGTATTGGTCGGGGGCGACACTGAAGCTTTCTTT.

This clonotype was counted a few times. V gene TRBV24-1 combines with J gene TRBJ1-2; D possibly corresponds to TRBD1 (6 bases). Germline CDR1 is KGHDR and CDR2 is SFDVKD. The V and J ends lost 2 bases and 0 bases respectively, with 15 bases between them. The CDR3 sequence is 17 residues long. The DNA of the CDR3 is TGTGCCACCAGTGATTGGAGTACAGGGACCACTAACTATGGCTACACCTTC. This codes for CATSDWSTGTTNYGYTF.